Listed here is a single T cell receptor beta chain. This entry belongs to a study of blood T cell repertoires in COVID-19. In the study overall: T cells, B-cell-depleted T cells, or PBMCs supplied cDNA or gDNA.

The table came from immunoSEQ multiplex PCR; TCRdb's copy has only in-frame clones and leaves some out. This sample carries almost 350,000 clones, roughly nine tenths of them seen once, and the ten largest clones take 3.5% to 4%. With 5 bases clipped from V and 1 base from J, the junction kept 6 bases outside the gene matches. There are 15 residues in the CDR3. Per germline, CDR1 SGHTA and CDR2 FQGNSA. Followed over time, Seattle patients had been enrolled while infection was active. The chain joins TRBV7-2 to TRBJ2-5; 8 positions agree with TRBD2. The source is a woman aged 55-70 years with COVID-19, enrolled during active disease. The source material was peripheral blood. For the CDR3, the DNA is TGTGCCAGCAGCAGAGCGGGGGTTGCCCAAGAGACCCAGTACTTC. Translated: CASSRAGVAQETQYF.